The clone carrying this TCR beta chain was seen more than once but under ten times. Its target is unknown. The sample is drawn from a study of CD4+ T cells in melanoma. General study findings and limits: In melanoma, neoantigen-specific CD4+ T cells reportedly differed in differentiation state. CD8+ T cell, macrophage and B cell function reportedly correlated with neoantigen-specific CD4+ T cells.

Method: immunoSEQ multiplex PCR; TCRdb's copy keeps in-frame clones and lacks some. This table holds about 10,000 clones, around two thirds found once. In germline, CDR1 is SGHDT, CDR2 YYEEEE. J was trimmed by 8 bases and V by 6 bases; bases with no gene match: 10. The CDR3 extends over 14 amino acids. The sequence was collected from a human donor with melanoma. The J gene is TRBJ1-2, the V gene TRBV5-6; 10 positions match TRBD1. Material for sequencing was cells from a culture (not recorded whether cultured in vitro). The CDR3 protein is CASTRDRGLRGYTF. CDR3 sequence (DNA): TGTGCCAGCACACGTGACAGGGGGCTTCGAGGCTACACCTTC.